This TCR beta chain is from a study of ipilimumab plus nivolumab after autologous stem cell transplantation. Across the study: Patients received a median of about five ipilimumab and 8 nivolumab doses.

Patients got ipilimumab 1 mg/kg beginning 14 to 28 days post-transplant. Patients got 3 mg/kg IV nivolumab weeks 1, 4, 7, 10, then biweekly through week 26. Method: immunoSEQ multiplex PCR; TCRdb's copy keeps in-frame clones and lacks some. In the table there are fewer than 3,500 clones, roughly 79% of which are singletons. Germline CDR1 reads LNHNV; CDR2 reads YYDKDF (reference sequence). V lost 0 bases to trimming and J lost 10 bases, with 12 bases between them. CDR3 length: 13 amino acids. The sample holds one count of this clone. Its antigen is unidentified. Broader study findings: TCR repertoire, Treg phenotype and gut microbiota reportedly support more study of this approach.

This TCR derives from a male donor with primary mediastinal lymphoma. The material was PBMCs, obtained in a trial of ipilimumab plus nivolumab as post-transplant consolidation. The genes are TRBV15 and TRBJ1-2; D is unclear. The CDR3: CATSRDRRVHYTF. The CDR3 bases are TGTGCCACCAGCAGAGACCGTAGGGTCCACTACACCTTC.